The next 11 T cell receptor beta chains were all read from a single sample in a study of CD8+ T cells in alopecia areata. After isolation, RNA underwent reverse transcription to generate cDNA as the sequencing template. Using immunoSEQ multiplex PCR, the repertoire was profiled, and TCRdb retains in-frame clones only, with some absent. The data hold roughly 120,000 clones, with roughly two fifths observed a single time. The specimen sequenced was CD4+ T cells sorted from blood. Every receptor here comes from a human donor with alopecia areata.

The J gene is TRBJ2-7, the V gene TRBV5-1, with TRBD1 matching 8 bases. The trim removed 4 bases at V and 3 bases at J, leaving 6 bases unmatched. Germline lookup yields CDR1 SGHRS and CDR2 YFSETQ. CDR3 length equals 14 residues. As DNA, the CDR3 is TGCGCCAGCAGCCAGGGCGACAGGGGCTACGAGCAGTACTTC. Amino acids: CASSQGDRGYEQYF.

This chain links TRBV5-1 with TRBJ2-7; D gene unclear. There are 15 residues in the CDR3. Germline CDR1 is SGHRS and CDR2 is YFSETQ. V lost 3 bases and J 7 bases, leaving 20 bases between the germline ends. As DNA, the CDR3 is TGCGCCAGCAGCTCTGGATCCGGGCCCCTGAAGGAGCAGTACTTC. Encoded protein: CASSSGSGPLKEQYF.

This clone has a handful of counts. This sequence joins TRBV5-1 and TRBJ2-2; no definite D call. The CDR3 sequence is 11 residues long. Germline assignment: CDR1 SGHRS and CDR2 YFSETQ. V lost 1 base and J 11 bases, leaving 6 bases between the germline ends. CDR3 bases: TGCGCCAGCAGCTTGAAGACAGAGCTGTTTTTT. Translation gives CASSLKTELFF.

The sample holds one count of this clone. The chain is built from TRBV30 and TRBJ2-3; 8 bases are shared with TRBD2. The V gene end was trimmed by 2 bases and the J gene end by 8 bases; junction bases not matched to a gene: 12. Germline lookup yields CDR1 GTSNPN and CDR2 SVGIG (reference sequence). The CDR3 covers 15 residues. CDR3 region: CAWSPGLGSPGTQYF. The CDR3 region has the DNA TGTGCCTGGAGTCCGGGACTAGGGTCTCCCGGTACGCAGTATTTT.

The chain employs TRBV18 and TRBJ2-7; D uncertain. Germline loops: CDR1 KGHSH, CDR2 LQKENI. The CDR3 is made up of 14 amino acids. Trimming took 0 bases from V and 2 from J, leaving 8 bases between them. CDR3 nucleotides: TGTGCCAGCTCACCACCGAGTCTGCCCTACGAGCAGTACTTC. Protein: CASSPPSLPYEQYF.

The J gene is TRBJ2-3, the V gene TRBV6-6; no firm D call. With 6 bases removed from V and 3 bases from J, the gap between germline ends came to 10 bases. CDR3 length: 13 residues. Germline assignment: CDR1 MNHNY and CDR2 SVGAGI (reference sequence). This chain's CDR3 is CASSLPGTDTQYF. CDR3 sequence (DNA): TGTGCCAGCAGCCTACCCGGGACAGATACGCAGTATTTT.

This sequence joins TRBV4-3 and TRBJ2-5; D gene uncertain. This CDR3 has 12 amino acids. Germline V gene sequence: CDR1 LGHNA, CDR2 YSLEER. Trimming removed 0 bases at V and 6 bases at J, with 5 bases between. Here the CDR3 reads CASSQDRQTQYF. The CDR3 DNA is TGCGCCAGCAGCCAAGATAGGCAGACCCAGTACTTC.

The chain employs TRBV25-1 and TRBJ2-1; D gene ambiguous. The V gene's germline CDR1 is MGHDK and CDR2 SYGVNS. The CDR3 has 10 amino acids. V lost 2 bases, J lost 7 bases, and 0 bases lay in between. CDR3 sequence: CASSENEQFF. CDR3 nucleotides: TGTGCCAGCAGTGAAAATGAGCAGTTCTTC.

There are a few counts of this clone. This rearrangement joins TRBV30 to TRBJ2-3, with D perhaps matching TRBD2 (6 bases). Trimming took off 3 bases at V and 1 base at J, with 11 bases between the two ends. The CDR3 runs to 14 residues. Per the germline V gene, CDR1 is GTSNPN and CDR2 is SVGIG (reference sequence). CDR3 sequence reads: CAWRSGPGTDTQYF. The CDR3 DNA sequence: TGTGCCTGGAGGAGCGGGCCGGGCACAGATACGCAGTATTTT.

The table lists this clone with many counts. J is TRBJ2-6 and V is TRBV5-1; D unresolved. The V gene's germline CDR1 is SGHRS and CDR2 YFSETQ. V was cut by 5 bases and J by 4 bases, with 10 bases left in between. The CDR3 runs to 14 residues. DNA for the CDR3: TGCGCCAGCAGGGCTGAGTACGGGGCCAACGTCCTGACTTTC. Protein sequence: CASRAEYGANVLTF.

This chain connects TRBV30 to TRBJ2-1; D uncertain. The CDR3 consists of 12 residues. Per germline, CDR1 GTSNPN and CDR2 SVGIG (reference sequence). Trimming stripped 4 bases from V and 1 base from J, with 5 bases between. CDR3 protein: CAWTDSYNEQFF. The CDR3 bases are TGTGCCTGGACAGATTCCTACAATGAGCAGTTCTTC.